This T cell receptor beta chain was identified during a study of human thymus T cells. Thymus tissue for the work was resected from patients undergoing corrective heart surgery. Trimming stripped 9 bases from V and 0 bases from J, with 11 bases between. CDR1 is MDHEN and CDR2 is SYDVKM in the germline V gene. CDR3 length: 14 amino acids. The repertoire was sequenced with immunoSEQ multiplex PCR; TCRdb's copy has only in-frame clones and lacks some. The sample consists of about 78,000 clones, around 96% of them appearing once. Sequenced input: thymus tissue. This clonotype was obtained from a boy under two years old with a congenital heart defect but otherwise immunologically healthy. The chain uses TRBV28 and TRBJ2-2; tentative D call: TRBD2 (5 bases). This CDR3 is CASRTCANTGELFF. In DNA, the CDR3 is TGTGCCAGTAGGACTTGCGCGAACACCGGGGAGCTGTTTTTT.